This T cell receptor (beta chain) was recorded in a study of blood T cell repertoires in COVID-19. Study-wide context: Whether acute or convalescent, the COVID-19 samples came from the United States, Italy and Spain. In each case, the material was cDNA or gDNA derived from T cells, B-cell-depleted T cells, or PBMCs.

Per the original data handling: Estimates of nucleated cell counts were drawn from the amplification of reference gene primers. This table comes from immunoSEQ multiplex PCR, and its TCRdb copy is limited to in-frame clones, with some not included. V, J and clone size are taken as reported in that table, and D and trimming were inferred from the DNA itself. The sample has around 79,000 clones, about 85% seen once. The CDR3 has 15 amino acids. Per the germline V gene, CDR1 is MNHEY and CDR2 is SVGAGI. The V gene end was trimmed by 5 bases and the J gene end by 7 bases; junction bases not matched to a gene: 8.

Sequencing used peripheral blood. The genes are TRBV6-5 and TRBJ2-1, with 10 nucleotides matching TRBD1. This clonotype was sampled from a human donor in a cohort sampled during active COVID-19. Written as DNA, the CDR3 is TGTGCCAGCAGTCGAAACCCGGGACAGGGGAATGAGCAGTTCTTC. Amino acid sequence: CASSRNPGQGNEQFF.